The entry below describes one T cell receptor (beta chain). Antigen: not known. The CDR3 extends over 17 amino acids. CDR1 MNHEY and CDR2 SMNVEV come from the germline V gene (reference sequence). Germline trimming cut 0 bases from V and 5 bases from J; bases unmatched to any gene: 11. The data were taken from a study of T cell repertoires in cytomegalovirus infection. On the study more broadly: Recently identified HLA-C-restricted CMV epitopes were used, and well-studied HLA-B-restricted CMV epitopes were used as well. Shared public TCR beta signatures pointed to both CMV infection and a matching HLA type. Study findings and constraints: HLA-C-restricted TCR beta clonotypes specific for CMV led the ex vivo response.

TCRdb redid the calling of the reads with MiXCR, one entry per CDR3 protein. Among 95,000 to 150,000 distinct CDR3 sequences listed, about 31% were seen once. The specimen was CD8+ T cells from cultured PBMCs, collected from culture after CMV antigen stimulation. The chain recombines TRBV27 with TRBJ1-2, with 8 bases fitting TRBD1. The TCR comes from a human donor in good health (CMV status not recorded). Some clones in this sample may be carry-over from other donors' samples. The CDR3 reads CASSLSAGDRSSYGYTF. The CDR3 DNA is TGTGCCAGCAGTTTATCCGCAGGGGACAGGTCCTCTTATGGCTACACCTTC.